The 8 T cell receptor beta chains reported below all come from one sample, sequenced in a study of T-cell memory formation after mild COVID-19. MiXCR, applied by TCRdb to the 5' RACE reads, yields one record per CDR3 protein. The data hold about 400,000 distinct CDR3 sequences, with about 22% observed a single time. The sequencing sample was made of PBMCs or a T cell subset sorted from them (not recorded which). These receptors all come from an adult woman who had mild COVID-19 (a few samples of this study predate the infection). Cell type and time point are not known.

This clonotype occurred once. The CDR3 nucleotides read TGTGCCAGCCGGTCAGAGGTTGGGGATACGCAGTATTTT. Translating gives CASRSEVGDTQYF. The rearrangement uses TRBV2 and TRBJ2-3; no firm D call. Looked up from germline, CDR1 is SNHLY and CDR2 is FYNNEI. The V end lost 8 bases, the J end lost 6 bases, and 15 bases lay between the germline ends. The CDR3 runs to 13 residues.

This chain links TRBV20-1 with TRBJ1-5, with TRBD1 matching 9 bases. Germline V gene data show CDR1 as DFQATT and CDR2 as SNEGSKA (reference sequence). The V and J ends lost 7 bases and 4 bases, in that order; junction bases with no gene match: 5. This CDR3 is 13 amino acids long. The CDR3 here is CSVTGGENQPQHF. CDR3 nucleotide sequence: TGCAGTGTGACAGGGGGTGAAAATCAGCCCCAGCATTTT.

The rearrangement joins TRBV7-3 to TRBJ2-3; D unresolved. The V and J ends lost 2 bases and 1 base respectively, with 10 bases between them. This CDR3 region has 15 residues. Germline V lookup: CDR1 SGHTA, CDR2 FQGTGA. DNA of the CDR3: TGTGCCAGCAGCTTATTTGGTTTCGGCACAGATACGCAGTATTTT. The encoded protein is CASSLFGFGTDTQYF. The full variable domain, its missing parts supplied by reference TRBV7-3 and TRBJ2-3, is GAGVSQTPSNKVTEKGKYVELRCDPISGHTALYWYRQSLGQGPEFLIYFQGTGAADDSGLPNDRFFAVRPEGSVSTLKIQRTERGDSAVYLCASSLFGFGTDTQYFGPGTRLTVL.

The chain carries TRBV7-9 and TRBJ2-1; D assignment may be TRBD1 or TRBD2 (5 bases each). The CDR3 sequence is 14 residues long. The germline CDR1 and CDR2 sequences are SEHNR and FQNEAQ (reference sequence). The V gene lost 4 bases and the J gene lost 2 bases, with 9 bases spanning the gap. Here the CDR3 DNA reads TGTGCCAGCAGCTCCAGGGAGCCCTACAATGAGCAGTTCTTC. Protein: CASSSREPYNEQFF.

This clonotype came up a few times. The V and J genes are TRBV12-3 or TRBV12-4 and TRBJ1-4; D may be TRBD1 (6 bases). Trimming took off 7 bases at V and 6 bases at J, with 12 bases between the two ends. The CDR3 has 13 residues. Written as DNA, the CDR3 is TGTGCCAGCAAGGGGGACGGGTATGAAAAACTGTTTTTT. Residues: CASKGDGYEKLFF.

This clonotype was detected a few times. This chain connects TRBV27 to TRBJ2-1; TRBD2 matches at 9 bases. The CDR3 runs to 11 residues. Germline V gene lookup returns CDR1 MNHEY and CDR2 SMNVEV (reference sequence). Trimming cost V 3 bases and J 16 bases; bases outside gene matches: 4. The CDR3 region is CASSLGLAFFF. The CDR3 bases are TGTGCCAGCAGTTTGGGACTAGCTTTCTTCTTC.

This clonotype appeared many times. One end of the junction fails to match germline, which may point to a read error. The V call is TRBV12-3 or TRBV12-4, the J call TRBJ2-7; 7 nucleotides match TRBD1. The CDR3 is 13 amino acids. CDR3 DNA: TGCGCCAGCAGCTTGGACAGGACCTACGAGCAGTACTTC. Its protein product is CASSLDRTYEQYF.

This clonotype was seen at least ten times. The chain links TRBV15 to TRBJ2-3, with TRBD2 matching over 7 bases. The CDR3 totals 16 residues. Trimming at V came to 3 bases and at J to 6 bases, leaving 12 bases not matched to a gene. Germline values: CDR1 LNHNV, CDR2 YYDKDF (reference sequence). CDR3 DNA: TGTGCCACCAGCAGGGGCTCTAGCGGAGTGGGCGATACGCAGTATTTT. Its protein product is CATSRGSSGVGDTQYF.